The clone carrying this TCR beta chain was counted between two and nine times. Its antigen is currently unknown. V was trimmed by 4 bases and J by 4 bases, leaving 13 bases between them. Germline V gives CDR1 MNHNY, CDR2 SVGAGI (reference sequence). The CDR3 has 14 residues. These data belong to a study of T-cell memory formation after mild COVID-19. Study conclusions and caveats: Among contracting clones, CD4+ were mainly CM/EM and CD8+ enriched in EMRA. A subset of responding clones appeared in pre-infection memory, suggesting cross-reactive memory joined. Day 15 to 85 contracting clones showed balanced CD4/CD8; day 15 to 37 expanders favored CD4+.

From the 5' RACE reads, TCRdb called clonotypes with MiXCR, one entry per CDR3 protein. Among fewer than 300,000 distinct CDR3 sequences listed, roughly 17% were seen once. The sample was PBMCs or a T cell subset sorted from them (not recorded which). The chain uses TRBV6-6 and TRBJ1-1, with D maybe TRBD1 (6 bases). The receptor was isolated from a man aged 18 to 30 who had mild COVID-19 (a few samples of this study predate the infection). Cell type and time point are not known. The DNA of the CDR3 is TGTGCCAGCAGTTTACAGGGAGCCGTCACTGAAGCTTTCTTT. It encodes CASSLQGAVTEAFF.